This TCR beta chain derives from a study of T cell repertoires in cytomegalovirus infection. Study-level background: Well-studied HLA-B-restricted CMV epitopes were used in the study alongside recently identified HLA-C-restricted ones. Based on public TCR beta signatures, there were indications of CMV infection and of a matching HLA type.

TCRdb ran MiXCR on the reads and lists one entry per CDR3 protein. The table shows 650,000 to 850,000 distinct CDR3 sequences, with 29% occurring only once. Study-level findings and limits: People with CMV and the relevant HLA were identified by cumulative public TCR beta family frequency. CMV-specific TCR beta clonotypes restricted by HLA-C dominated the ex vivo response.

CDR3 length: 12 residues. Germline lookup yields CDR1 ENHRY and CDR2 SYGVKD. Trimming left V 4 bases short and J 7 bases short, with 8 bases between. This clonotype occurred a few times. What it recognizes is unknown. The sequence came from a human donor in good health (CMV status not recorded). Some clones in this sample may be carry-over from other donors' samples. This sample comprised cultured CD8+ T cells from PBMCs, obtained from culture after CMV antigen stimulation. The rearrangement uses TRBV10-3 and TRBJ2-1; the D is unclear. DNA for the CDR3: TGTGCCATCAGTGGTCCGGAAAATGAGCAGTTCTTC. Translating it yields CAISGPENEQFF.